The sample holds many counts of the clone carrying this TCR beta chain. Its specificity is unknown. These data originate in a study of T cells after yellow fever vaccination. Study as a whole: Fractions of low cell number were prepared using SMART-Seq v4 Ultra Low Input.

General study points: A minor fraction of clonotypes spanned both CD4 and CD8 compartments. By day 5 rather than day 15, the secondary response had peaked, though it was weaker.

TCRdb re-called the 5' RACE reads through MiXCR, storing one row per CDR3 protein. The sample shows some 130,000 distinct CDR3 sequences, under 8% of them seen only once. Looked up from germline, CDR1 is SGHTA and CDR2 is FQGNSA. Trimming stripped 5 bases from V and 6 bases from J, with 20 bases between. The CDR3 extends over 16 amino acids. This chain joins TRBV7-2 and TRBJ2-1; possibly TRBD1 or TRBD2 for D (5 bases each). This clonotype was obtained from a man younger than 45 who received the YFV17D yellow fever vaccine. This sample comprised CD4+ T cells sorted from PBMCs, obtained 10 days after the yellow fever booster vaccination. CDR3 bases: TGTGCCAGCAGCCGCCACCGGGACCTCACGGCCAATGAGCAGTTCTTC. The encoded protein is CASSRHRDLTANEQFF.